Described below is a single T cell receptor (beta chain) sequence and its context. This clonotype has at least ten counts. The specificity of this receptor is unknown. Base qualities are not at hand, and no much larger clone is one base apart. The sample comes from a study of regulatory T cells in long-lasting Graves disease (dated by TCRdb to the early 2020s). Regarding the complete study: Antithyroid drugs had been taken for less than 3 months by newly diagnosed Graves' disease patients. Patients with persistent Graves' disease were compared with patients with newly diagnosed Graves' disease using TCR sequencing and RNA sequencing of peripheral blood. The study was registered as a clinical trial and conducted in China. A total of 33 samples were covered by TCR sequencing, comprising around 13 persistent and around 20 newly diagnosed Graves' disease patients.

The V end gives up 4 bases and the J end 8 bases, leaving 7 bases in the junction not matched to a gene. CDR1 and CDR2 are drawn from the germline V gene (reference sequence): LGHDT, YNNKEL. The CDR3 runs 14 residues from the cysteine to the phenylalanine. The DNA shown is the 42-base CDR3, in frame from base 1. Libraries were built with multiplex PCR. The listed sequencing device is Illumina HiSeq 4000. iRepertoire HTBI primers and Arm-PCR amplification of CDR3 regions were used to construct TCR beta libraries. PCR products were gel purified before sequencing. The original pipeline was this. Across samples, approximately 68 TRBV and 14 TRBJ segments were identified and used for gene usage analysis of CDR3 amino acid clonotypes. COPE and FqMerger were used to merge the filtered high-quality paired reads into contigs. BLAST was used to align contigs to the IMGT TRBV, TRBD and TRBJ reference genes, and CDR3 was defined following IMGT. Highly expanded clones were defined as clonotypes with a frequency above 0.1%. Repertoire diversity was measured by Shannon entropy, and V-J evenness by the Gini coefficient. Public clonotypes were defined as clonotypes shared by more than one individual. TCRdb passed the public sequencing reads through fastp at Q25 and MiXCR, retaining productive beta sequences. CDR3 protein sequences are deduplicated, and each keeps its most common genes and DNA. The V and J calls and clone size are TCRdb's, not the authors'. The sample data list about 400,000 distinct CDR3 sequences, and around 15% of these were observed just once. The ten largest clones take up about 24% of the sample.

The paper as a whole reports these results and caveats: The small sample size was acknowledged by the authors as a limitation that may reduce accuracy. Persistent disease showed preferential use of TRBV28, TRBJ1-2 and TRBJ2-5, whereas newly diagnosed disease favored TRBV20-1 and TRBJ2-1. More public clonotypes were shared among persistent patients (2,741) than among newly diagnosed patients (just under 1,000). Sequencing and analysis were limited to the TCR beta chain. Persistent Graves' disease patients showed lower TCR Shannon entropy and fewer highly expanded clones than newly diagnosed patients, suggesting clonal expansion. Because the primary lesion, thyroid tissue, could not be accessed, the study looked at peripheral blood alone.

The time point label corresponds to: newly diagnosed GD, antithyroid drugs for less than 3 months. For both TCR sequencing and RNA sequencing, RNA was extracted from PBMCs in TRIzol. The diagnosis of Graves' disease was made according to American Thyroid Association guidelines. Patients were recruited from an endocrinology department in Xi'an, China. Each patient gave 8.5 to 9.5 milliliters of peripheral blood, collected in an EDTA anticoagulant tube. PBMCs were isolated by Ficoll Paque Plus density gradient separation without further T cell sorting. An Agilent 2100 Bioanalyzer and agarose gel were used to check RNA quality, and a NanoDrop 2000 was used to measure RNA concentration.

This receptor chain uses TRBV3-1 and TRBJ1-2, with 10 central nucleotides matching TRBD1. The source material was peripheral blood mononuclear cells (PBMCs), sampled at new diagnosis, from a patient treated with antithyroid drugs. The TCR sequence derives from a female donor with Graves disease. The CDR3 reads as follows: CASSPLGQGKGYTF. The nucleotide sequence is given as TGTGCCAGCAGCCCACTGGGACAGGGGAAGGGCTACACCTTC.